This T cell receptor (beta chain) is from a study of T cells in Graves' hyperthyroidism and ophthalmopathy. Authors of the study amplified TCR beta CDR3 regions from RNA transcripts. First-round RT-PCR targeting the TCR CDR3 was performed with the HTBI primer set. TCRdb passed the multiplex PCR reads through MiXCR, listing each CDR3 protein once. The top ten hold about 45% of the sample, which has 500,000 to 600,000 distinct CDR3 sequences, about 45% seen once. Input material: peripheral blood or thyroid tissue (not recorded which). The receptor's source is an adult woman with Graves' disease, either hyperthyroidism or ophthalmopathy (not recorded which).

The CDR3 region is CAISARSPGEGQPQHF. In DNA, the CDR3 is TGTGCCATCAGTGCTAGGAGTCCAGGGGAAGGGCAGCCCCAGCATTTT. The chain couples TRBV10-3 to TRBJ1-5; D may be TRBD1 (6 bases). This CDR3 is 16 amino acids long. The V end lost 4 bases, the J end lost 7 bases, and 20 bases lay between the germline ends. Germline V CDR1 and CDR2: ENHRY, SYGVKD.